The entry below gives a single T cell receptor beta chain sequence along with its context. The sample comes from a study of T cells after yellow fever vaccination. Each CDR3 protein gets one entry after TCRdb re-called the 5' RACE reads with MiXCR. The sample lists 500,000 to 650,000 distinct CDR3 sequences; roughly a sixth were seen once. CDR1 is KGHSH, CDR2 LQKENI, per germline. The length of the CDR3 is 14 residues. With 6 bases removed from V and 4 bases from J, the gap between germline ends came to 14 bases. The chain employs TRBV18 and TRBJ2-3; D is possibly TRBD1 or TRBD2 (6 bases each). The receptor comes from a man between 18 and 35 years old who received the YFV17D yellow fever vaccine. Sequencing was performed on PBMCs, taken around 5 days after the first yellow fever vaccination. The CDR3 reads CASSPRGRADTQYF. The CDR3 DNA sequence: TGTGCCAGCTCCCCCCGGGGGCGAGCAGATACGCAGTATTTT.